The present entry profiles one TCR beta chain with its context. The entry originates in a study of blood T cells in healthy people across ages. A second PCR of about 7 to 12 cycles used a sample-barcoded 5' primer and a J-beta primer mix. TCRdb called the 5' RACE reads again in MiXCR, with one record for every CDR3 protein. The sample contains about a million distinct CDR3 sequences, roughly two fifths of which appear only once. The germline V gene has CDR1 SEHNR and CDR2 FQNEAQ (reference sequence). There are 16 residues in the CDR3. V was cut by 1 base and J by 1 base, with 13 bases left in between.

The source material was blood. This chain joins TRBV7-9 and TRBJ1-2, with D possibly matching TRBD1 (5 bases). This TCR came from a man aged 18-30 years in good health. CDR3 in amino acids: CASSLGAGTINYGYTF. As DNA, the CDR3 is TGTGCCAGCAGCTTAGGAGCAGGGACCATTAACTATGGCTACACCTTC.